The 19 T cell receptor beta chains reported below all come from one sample, sequenced in a study of blood T cell repertoires in COVID-19. Profiled with immunoSEQ multiplex PCR; TCRdb holds only in-frame clones, not every one. The sample gives 250,000 to 400,000 clones, roughly 90% of which show up once; 2% to 3% is in the top ten. The sequencing input was PBMCs or T cells enriched from blood (not recorded which). The receptors derive from a man aged 60 to 75 who had recovered from COVID-19.

J is TRBJ2-1 and V is TRBV5-6, with TRBD2 as a possible D gene (6 bases). Germline lookup yields CDR1 SGHDT and CDR2 YYEEEE. Trimming stripped 4 bases from V and 14 bases from J, with 19 bases between. The length of the CDR3 is 13 residues. CDR3 DNA: TGTGCCAGCAGCCCGGGGGTCGAGACCGGGGAGTTCTTC. Protein sequence: CASSPGVETGEFF.

The rearrangement links TRBV5-6 to TRBJ2-7; 11 nucleotides match TRBD1. The germline gives CDR1 SGHDT, CDR2 YYEEEE. This CDR3 has 14 amino acids. The trim removed 4 bases at V and 6 bases at J, leaving 6 bases unmatched. The CDR3 protein is CASSRDRGYSEQYF. CDR3 DNA: TGTGCCAGCAGCAGGGACAGGGGGTATTCCGAGCAGTACTTC.

The V call is TRBV7-8, the J call TRBJ1-2, with D hard to call. CDR3 size: 15 residues. V lost 5 bases and J 1 base, leaving 14 bases between the germline ends. The germline CDR1 and CDR2 sequences are SGHVS and FQNEAQ. As DNA, the CDR3 is TGTGCCAGCAGCACCGTGGCCCGGGGTAACTATGGCTACACCTTC. It translates to CASSTVARGNYGYTF.

The chain combines TRBV19 with TRBJ1-5; 9 bases are a match to TRBD1. V was clipped by 0 bases and J by 5 bases; unmatched bases: 5. Germline V lookup: CDR1 LNHDA, CDR2 SQIVND (reference sequence). This CDR3 contains 16 residues. The chain's CDR3 is CASSIEDRGSHQPQHF. CDR3 bases: TGTGCCAGTAGTATAGAGGACAGGGGTTCCCATCAGCCCCAGCATTTT.

The chain has TRBV18 and TRBJ2-7, with D perhaps TRBD1 (6 bases). The CDR3 spans 15 residues. CDR1 is KGHSH and CDR2 is LQKENI in the germline V gene. V was cut by 1 base and J by 5 bases, with 15 bases left in between. This CDR3 is CASSPQGTMGNEQYF. CDR3 nucleotide sequence: TGTGCCAGCTCACCACAGGGGACAATGGGAAACGAGCAGTACTTC.

This chain links TRBV27 with TRBJ1-1, with a possible D match to TRBD1 (6 bases). This CDR3 comprises 14 residues. CDR1 is MNHEY, CDR2 SMNVEV, per germline (reference sequence). V lost 6 bases and J 4 bases, leaving 15 bases between the germline ends. The CDR3 DNA reads as TGTGCCAGCAGGAACAGGGTACGAGCCACTGAAGCTTTCTTT. Translated, it gives CASRNRVRATEAFF.

V and J are TRBV4-3 and TRBJ1-4; 8 bases align to TRBD1. The CDR3 sequence is 15 residues long. With V trimmed by 5 bases and J by 2 bases, 4 bases remained unmatched. In germline, CDR1 is LGHNA, CDR2 YSLEER. CDR3 sequence reads: CASSVHRGTNEKLFF. The CDR3 DNA sequence: TGCGCCAGCAGCGTCCACAGGGGGACTAATGAAAAACTGTTTTTT.

The chain combines TRBV2 with TRBJ1-2, with D maybe TRBD1 (6 bases). Trimming took 4 bases from V and 7 from J, leaving 10 bases between them. The CDR3 covers 12 residues. Per the germline V gene, CDR1 is SNHLY and CDR2 is FYNNEI. The CDR3 DNA follows: TGTGCCAGCAGTGTCTGGGGGCTTGGCTACACCTTC. Protein: CASSVWGLGYTF. Supplemented by reference TRBV2 and TRBJ1-2, the full variable domain reads EPEVTQTPSHQVTQMGQEVILRCVPISNHLYFYWYRQILGQKVEFLVSFYNNEISEKSEIFDDQFSVERPDGSNFTLKIRSTKLEDSAMYFCASSVWGLGYTFGSGTRLTVV.

The rearrangement uses TRBV29-1 and TRBJ1-5; D unclear. The length of the CDR3 is 13 residues. The V end was cut by 6 bases, the J end by 2 bases, with 11 bases between. Germline CDR1 reads SQVTM; CDR2 reads ANQGSEA. The CDR3 DNA follows: TGCAGCGTCGTGGGGAGGGGCAATCAGCCCCAGCATTTT. Its translation: CSVVGRGNQPQHF.

V and J are TRBV5-5 and TRBJ1-1, with 8 bases aligning to TRBD1. The V and J ends lost 2 bases and 0 bases, in that order; junction bases with no gene match: 6. Germline CDR1 and CDR2: SGHKS and YYEKEE (reference sequence). The CDR3 is made up of 16 amino acids. In nucleotides, the CDR3 is TGTGCCAGCAGCTTTGGACAGGGAACTTTGAACACTGAAGCTTTCTTT. Protein product: CASSFGQGTLNTEAFF.

This clone was observed a few times. V and J are TRBV6-5 and TRBJ1-6; possible D gene TRBD1, 6 bases. The CDR3 has 15 amino acids. V was clipped by 6 bases and J by 7 bases, with 16 bases between them. Germline CDR1 and CDR2: MNHEY and SVGAGI. This CDR3 reads CASRVQGAKNSPLHF. The CDR3 DNA reads as TGTGCCAGCAGAGTACAGGGTGCTAAAAATTCACCCCTCCACTTT.

This clone has a single count. The chain combines TRBV9 with TRBJ2-5; a possible D gene is TRBD1 (7 bases). Germline lookup yields CDR1 SGDLS and CDR2 YYNGEE. The CDR3 totals 14 residues. The V gene lost 2 bases and the J gene lost 2 bases, with 10 bases spanning the gap. CDR3 region: CASSVGGQQETQYF. The CDR3 DNA reads as TGTGCCAGCAGCGTCGGGGGACAGCAAGAGACCCAGTACTTC.

This chain links TRBV6-4 with TRBJ1-2; possible D gene TRBD1, 5 bases. V lost 1 base, J lost 6 bases, and 12 bases lay in between. The CDR3 covers 14 residues. Germline CDR1 is MRHNA and CDR2 is SNTAGT. In nucleotides, the CDR3 is TGTGCCAGCAGTGACTTTGGGGGGAAGGATGGCTACACCTTC. Its protein product is CASSDFGGKDGYTF.

The chain couples TRBV4-2 to TRBJ2-2; D ambiguous. The CDR3 is made up of 13 amino acids. Germline loops: CDR1 LGHNA, CDR2 YNFKEQ. V gave up 4 bases and J gave up 2 bases, with 5 bases separating them. In DNA form, the CDR3 reads TGTGCCAGCAGCCCCATTAACACCGGGGAGCTGTTTTTT. It yields the protein CASSPINTGELFF.

This clone is a singleton in its sample. The CDR3 spells CASSPRRVSGYGYTF. The DNA of the CDR3 is TGTGCCAGCAGCCCCCGGAGGGTCTCGGGCTATGGCTACACCTTC. This rearrangement joins TRBV5-6 to TRBJ1-2; D unclear. Germline lookup yields CDR1 SGHDT and CDR2 YYEEEE. The CDR3 is made up of 15 amino acids. Trimming removed 4 bases at V and 4 bases at J, with 17 bases between.

This chain links TRBV5-1 with TRBJ1-2; D gene unclear. This CDR3 has 13 amino acids. The germline V and J ends were trimmed by 4 bases and 5 bases, with 12 bases remaining between them. The V gene's germline CDR1 is SGHRS and CDR2 YFSETQ. The CDR3 nucleotides are TGCGCCAGCAGCATCAACAGTATATATGGCTACACCTTC. Its translation is CASSINSIYGYTF.

The J gene is TRBJ2-1, the V gene TRBV21-1; TRBD2 was called by the table and not checked on the DNA. TRBV21-1 is an annotated pseudogene. The CDR3 is 20 residues long. CDR3 DNA: TGTGCCAGCAGCACCCCCGGGACTAACAACAGTAAAAGCTCCTACAATGAGCAGTTCTTC. As protein: CASSTPGTNNSKSSYNEQFF.

The V gene is TRBV7-6, the J gene TRBJ2-1; 8 positions agree with TRBD2. Germline CDR1 and CDR2: SGHVS and FNYEAQ. The CDR3 extends over 17 amino acids. V dropped 1 base and J dropped 6; count of bases not matched to a gene: 11. Here the CDR3 DNA reads TGTGCCAGCAGCTTAGTAGCAGCGGGAGTTTTGGGCAATGAGCAGTTCTTC. This codes for CASSLVAAGVLGNEQFF. Drawing the rest from reference TRBV7-6 and TRBJ2-1, the complete variable domain is GAGVSQSPRYKVTKRGQDVALRCDPISGHVSLYWYRQALGQGPEFLTYFNYEAQQDKSGLPNDRFSAERPEGSISTLTIQRTEQRDSAMYRCASSLVAAGVLGNEQFFGPGTRLTVL.

The CDR3 sequence: CASSSHRGGTYEQYF. The CDR3 DNA is TGTGCCAGCAGCTCCCATCGCGGGGGGACCTACGAGCAGTACTTC. The chain joins TRBV7-2 to TRBJ2-7, with 8 bases matching TRBD2. This CDR3 contains 15 residues. V shed 4 bases and J 2 bases; nucleotides not matched to a gene: 7. From germline, CDR1 is SGHTA and CDR2 FQGNSA.